These 32 T cell receptor beta chains share one sample of origin, sequenced in a study of response to subunit inactivated influenza vaccine. TCRdb re-analysed the RT-PCR reads in MiXCR, keeping a single row per CDR3 protein. This table has 650,000 to 700,000 distinct CDR3 sequences, around 16% appearing once. The material sequenced was PBMCs from blood, taken less than 13 days after vaccination. These receptors were collected from a man aged 45-60 years who received an inactivated influenza vaccine.

The chain joins TRBV20-1 to TRBJ2-7; TRBD2 is a possible D gene (6 bases). CDR1 and CDR2 (germline): DFQATT, SNEGSKA (reference sequence). Trimming took off 3 bases at V and 7 bases at J, with 16 bases between the two ends. The CDR3 is 13 amino acids. The CDR3 spells CSASGPGDGEQYF. The CDR3 DNA sequence: TGCAGTGCTAGCGGTCCGGGGGACGGGGAGCAGTACTTC.

V and J are TRBV6-1 and TRBJ2-1; 9 bases match TRBD1. Germline V lookup: CDR1 MNHNS, CDR2 SASEGT. Trimming cost V 6 bases and J 4 bases; bases outside gene matches: 10. The length of the CDR3 is 16 residues. The CDR3 loop reads CASSGQGTGSYNEQFF. DNA for the CDR3: TGTGCCAGCAGCGGCCAGGGGACAGGGTCGTACAATGAGCAGTTCTTC.

The chain carries TRBV3-1 and TRBJ2-5; maybe TRBD2 (7 bases). V shed 1 base and J shed 3 bases, with 12 bases lying between them. This CDR3 is built from 15 residues. CDR1 and CDR2 from the germline V gene are LGHDT and YNNKEL (reference sequence). CDR3 region: CASSQGAGAEETQYF. Here the CDR3 DNA reads TGTGCCAGCAGCCAAGGCGCGGGGGCCGAAGAGACCCAGTACTTC.

This clonotype appeared a few times. This chain links TRBV12-3 or TRBV12-4 with TRBJ1-6, with 10 bases matching TRBD1. With 6 bases clipped from V and 8 bases from J, the junction kept 4 bases outside the gene matches. The CDR3 extends over 14 amino acids. The CDR3 DNA reads TGTGCCAGCAGCCGGGACAGGGGTCATTCACCCCTCCACTTT. Its protein product is CASSRDRGHSPLHF.

This clonotype was seen a handful of times. V is TRBV7-9 and J is TRBJ2-5; 7 bases line up with TRBD1. The CDR3 contains 15 residues. The V segment lost 7 bases and the J segment 5 bases; nucleotides outside the gene matches: 13. The germline gives CDR1 SEHNR, CDR2 FQNEAQ (reference sequence). The DNA of the CDR3 is TGTGCCAGCACCCTGGGACAGAGCACAGTCGAGACCCAGTACTTC. It yields the protein CASTLGQSTVETQYF.

This rearrangement joins TRBV7-2 to TRBJ2-2; TRBD1 aligns across 9 bases. This CDR3 spans 15 amino acids. V shed 5 bases, J shed 6 bases, and the junction held 7 bases outside the gene matches. The germline gives CDR1 SGHTA, CDR2 FQGNSA. CDR3 in amino acids: CASSLGTGSAGELFF. The DNA for the CDR3 is TGTGCCAGCAGCCTTGGGACAGGGAGCGCCGGGGAGCTGTTTTTT.

The chain links TRBV7-2 to TRBJ2-1; D is possibly TRBD1 (5 bases). This CDR3 contains 14 residues. Trimming stripped 5 bases from V and 4 bases from J, with 12 bases between. Germline CDR1 is SGHTA and CDR2 is FQGNSA. CDR3 nucleotide sequence: TGTGCCAGCAGCATTAGCCAGGGATACAATGAGCAGTTCTTC. It yields the protein CASSISQGYNEQFF.

With regard to this clonotype: A read error may be the cause here, since a much bigger clone is one base away. CDR3 residues: CASSSRAGGLSHNEQFF. The CDR3 DNA reads as TGCGCCAGCAGCTCGCGTGCCGGGGGGCTTTCCCACAATGAGCAGTTCTTC. The rearrangement links TRBV5-1 to TRBJ2-1; D may be TRBD2 (7 bases). With 3 bases removed from V and 5 bases from J, the gap between germline ends came to 21 bases. The CDR3 extends over 17 amino acids. The germline V gene has CDR1 SGHRS and CDR2 YFSETQ.

This chain uses TRBV10-3 with TRBJ2-1, with D tentatively TRBD1 (6 bases). Trimming cost V 4 bases and J 8 bases, with 15 bases left between them. Germline CDR1 is ENHRY and CDR2 is SYGVKD. The CDR3 spans 14 residues. The chain's CDR3 is CAISGRDTLHEQFF. In DNA, the CDR3 is TGTGCCATCAGTGGCAGGGACACCTTGCATGAGCAGTTCTTC.

This chain joins TRBV5-6 and TRBJ2-1; 8 bases line up with TRBD1. The CDR3 is 12 residues long. Germline V gene lookup returns CDR1 SGHDT and CDR2 YYEEEE. Trimming at V came to 4 bases and at J to 8 bases, leaving 2 bases not matched to a gene. CDR3: CASSKQGDEQFF. The CDR3 nucleotides read TGTGCCAGCAGCAAACAGGGGGATGAGCAGTTCTTC.

In its sample, this clonotype was seen a few times. V usage is TRBV3-1 and J usage is TRBJ2-4; D not certain. V lost 4 bases, J lost 0 bases, and 10 bases lay in between. Germline CDR1 LGHDT, CDR2 YNNKEL (reference sequence). The CDR3 sequence is 15 residues long. CDR3 amino acids: CASSPDWKAKNIQYF. The CDR3 DNA reads TGTGCCAGCAGCCCCGACTGGAAAGCCAAAAACATTCAGTACTTC. The whole variable domain, filled in from reference TRBV3-1 and TRBJ2-4, reads DTAVSQTPKYLVTQMGNDKSIKCEQNLGHDTMYWYKQDSKKFLKIMFSYNNKELIINETVPNRFSPKSPDKAHLNLHINSLELGDSAVYFCASSPDWKAKNIQYFGAGTRLSVL.

The table lists this clonotype with a few counts. The rearrangement uses TRBV14 and TRBJ2-5; 8 nucleotides line up with TRBD2. The CDR3 spans 16 residues. Germline V gene lookup returns CDR1 SGHDN and CDR2 FVKESK. Unmatched junction bases numbered 11, after V lost 4 bases and J lost 4 bases. The CDR3 bases are TGTGCCAGCAGCCTCCACCCGGGACTAGGAGGAGAGACCCAGTACTTC. Its protein product is CASSLHPGLGGETQYF.

This clonotype has a count of ten or more. The chain uses TRBV27 and TRBJ2-3; TRBD1 matches at 7 bases. The CDR3 sequence is 14 residues long. V shed 6 bases and J 2 bases; nucleotides not matched to a gene: 5. Germline V gene data show CDR1 as MNHEY and CDR2 as SMNVEV (reference sequence). The CDR3 DNA reads TGTGCCAGCAGCAGGGACAGTTACACAGATACGCAGTATTTT. Translating gives CASSRDSYTDTQYF.

This sequence joins TRBV11-2 and TRBJ2-3; 9 bases are shared with TRBD1. The CDR3 length is 15 residues. V trimming: 5 bases; J trimming: 6 bases; junction bases outside the gene matches: 9. Per the germline V gene, CDR1 is SGHAT and CDR2 is FQNNGV. In DNA, the CDR3 is TGTGCCAGCAGCCGGGGACAGGGATATTCCGATACGCAGTATTTT. Translation gives CASSRGQGYSDTQYF.

This clonotype has just a few counts. V is TRBV7-8 and J is TRBJ1-1, with 7 bases identical to TRBD1. The CDR3 has 15 residues. V trimming: 5 bases; J trimming: 4 bases; junction bases outside the gene matches: 10. CDR1 is SGHVS and CDR2 is FQNEAQ in the germline V gene. In DNA form, the CDR3 reads TGTGCCAGCAGCCCACATTTGACAGGGCCCACTGAAGCTTTCTTT. Translation: CASSPHLTGPTEAFF. Supplemented by reference TRBV7-8 and TRBJ1-1, the full variable domain reads GAGVSQSPRYKVAKRGQDVALRCDPISGHVSLFWYQQALGQGPEFLTYFQNEAQLDKSGLPSDRFFAERPEGSVSTLKIQRTQQEDSAVYLCASSPHLTGPTEAFFGQGTRLTVV.

This clonotype has a handful of counts. The chain recombines TRBV20-1 with TRBJ2-3; 9 positions match TRBD1. Trimming at V came to 6 bases and at J to 3 bases, leaving 4 bases not matched to a gene. The CDR3 length is 13 residues. Germline CDR1 and CDR2: DFQATT and SNEGSKA (reference sequence). This CDR3 is CSAYGTGTDTQYF. CDR3 bases: TGCAGTGCCTACGGGACAGGGACAGATACGCAGTATTTT.

J is TRBJ2-3 and V is TRBV10-3, with 10 bases fitting TRBD2. V shed 6 bases, J shed 0 bases, and the junction held 6 bases outside the gene matches. The CDR3 spans 16 residues. CDR1 is ENHRY, CDR2 SYGVKD, per germline. CDR3 bases: TGTGCCATCAGCCCAAATAGCGGGGGGAGCACAGATACGCAGTATTTT. Encoded protein: CAISPNSGGSTDTQYF.

This clonotype was detected only a few times. V usage is TRBV21-1 and J usage is TRBJ2-2; TRBD1, the table's D call, was not compared with the DNA. TRBV21-1 is shown as a pseudogene. CDR3 length: 15 amino acids. The CDR3 DNA reads TGTGCCAGCAGCATTCCGCCCCAGGGTACCGGGGAGCTGTTTTTT. This gives the protein CASSIPPQGTGELFF.

This clonotype was observed a few times. The chain is built from TRBV7-8 and TRBJ1-2, with no clear D. The CDR3 runs 11 residues. Between the trimmed V and J ends, which lost 7 bases and 8 bases, there was a span of 11 bases. Germline V CDR1 and CDR2: SGHVS, FQNEAQ. CDR3 residues: CASKSVLGYTF. The CDR3 DNA is TGTGCCAGCAAGTCTGTTCTCGGCTACACCTTC.

This clonotype was seen more than once but under ten times. This rearrangement joins TRBV28 to TRBJ1-1; tentative D call: TRBD1 (5 bases). This CDR3 comprises 13 residues. Per germline, CDR1 MDHEN and CDR2 SYDVKM. Trimming took off 4 bases at V and 8 bases at J, with 14 bases between the two ends. The CDR3 DNA sequence: TGTGCCAGCAGTTGGGACGGGAGGGGAGAAGCTTTCTTT. Protein product: CASSWDGRGEAFF.

There are many counts of this clonotype. The V gene is TRBV11-1, the J gene TRBJ2-7; a weak D match, TRBD2 (6 bases). Deletions cut 4 bases from V and 5 bases from J, with 30 bases between. The CDR3 length is 19 residues. Germline V CDR1 and CDR2: SGHAT, FQDESV (reference sequence). In DNA form, the CDR3 reads TGTGCCAGCAGCTCCAGCTTGGGGGGTTACGGTGTAAGTCCCCACGAGCAGTACTTC. Protein: CASSSSLGGYGVSPHEQYF. Looking up the rest from reference TRBV11-1 and TRBJ2-7 gives the full variable domain: EAEVAQSPRYKITEKSQAVAFWCDPISGHATLYWYRQILGQGPELLVQFQDESVVDDSQLPKDRFSAERLKGVDSTLKIQPAELGDSAMYLCASSSSLGGYGVSPHEQYFGPGTRLTVT.

This clonotype has more than one count but fewer than ten. The chain couples TRBV29-1 to TRBJ1-1; the D gene is possibly TRBD1 (5 bases). Trimming stripped 5 bases from V and 4 bases from J, with 14 bases between. The CDR3 contains 13 residues. The germline V gene encodes CDR1 SQVTM and CDR2 ANQGSEA. In DNA form, the CDR3 reads TGCAGCGTTCGGGGCCGGATCAGCACTGAAGCTTTCTTT. It encodes CSVRGRISTEAFF.

This chain uses TRBV6-2 or TRBV6-3 with TRBJ1-2, with D possibly being TRBD1 (5 bases). Trimming took off 2 bases at V and 4 bases at J, with 14 bases between the two ends. Germline V gene sequence: CDR1 MNHEY, CDR2 SVGEGT. This CDR3 has 15 residues. CDR3 amino acids: CASSYTTAPSYGYTF. CDR3 nucleotide sequence: TGTGCCAGCAGTTACACGACAGCGCCCTCCTATGGCTACACCTTC.

This clonotype was seen more than once but under ten times. The V call is TRBV7-9, the J call TRBJ1-6; possible D gene TRBD1, 5 bases. The germline gives CDR1 SEHNR, CDR2 FQNEAQ (reference sequence). The CDR3 contains 16 residues. The V gene lost 2 bases and the J gene lost 10 bases, with 18 bases spanning the gap. In nucleotides, the CDR3 is TGTGCCAGCAGCTTATCTGGGCAGGGAAGGAAATCACCCCTCCACTTT. It specifies CASSLSGQGRKSPLHF.

This clonotype came up many times. The rearrangement uses TRBV7-2 and TRBJ2-7; 9 bases are a match to TRBD2. The CDR3 has 16 amino acids. The germline CDR1 and CDR2 sequences are SGHTA and FQGNSA. Trimming cost V 0 bases and J 0 bases; bases outside gene matches: 3. The CDR3 here is CASSLALAGTSYEQYF. The CDR3 DNA reads as TGTGCCAGCAGCTTAGCGCTAGCGGGGACCTCCTACGAGCAGTACTTC.

This clonotype came up a few times. This rearrangement joins TRBV28 to TRBJ2-5, with D tentatively TRBD2 (5 bases). The CDR3 consists of 13 residues. V dropped 7 bases and J dropped 4 bases, with 13 bases sitting between them. Germline-derived CDR1 and CDR2 are MDHEN and SYDVKM. The DNA of the CDR3 is TGTGCCAGCAACGTGCGGGCTGGAGAGACCCAGTACTTC. This codes for CASNVRAGETQYF.

The table lists this clonotype with a few counts. This sequence joins TRBV7-8 and TRBJ1-2; 8 bases are a match to TRBD1. The CDR3 is 15 residues long. Germline V gives CDR1 SGHVS, CDR2 FQNEAQ. The J segment lost 8 bases and the V segment lost 5 bases, leaving 13 bases of the junction unmatched. The CDR3 here is CASSLQPQGGSGYTF. The CDR3, as DNA: TGTGCCAGCAGCCTCCAACCACAGGGGGGATCCGGCTACACCTTC.

This chain uses TRBV7-6 with TRBJ2-7; unclear D gene. Looked up from germline, CDR1 is SGHVS and CDR2 is FNYEAQ. This CDR3 has 16 residues. V was cut by 1 base and J by 0 bases, with 13 bases left in between. DNA for the CDR3: TGTGCCAGCAGCTTAGAAGTTGGTGGGTCCTCCTACGAGCAGTACTTC. Translating it yields CASSLEVGGSSYEQYF.

The V and J genes are TRBV11-2 and TRBJ2-7; TRBD1 might be the D (5 bases). Germline CDR1 is SGHAT and CDR2 is FQNNGV. Trimming took off 5 bases at V and 3 bases at J, with 11 bases between the two ends. This CDR3 is 13 amino acids long. The DNA of the CDR3 is TGTGCCAGCAGCCCAGGGATAAACTACGAGCAGTACTTC. It specifies CASSPGINYEQYF.

V and J are TRBV6-5 and TRBJ2-1; no clear D. Trimming pared 2 bases from V and 9 bases from J, leaving 5 bases between. From germline, CDR1 is MNHEY and CDR2 SVGAGI. This CDR3 comprises 11 residues. The CDR3 nucleotides are TGTGCCAGCAGTTACCCCCCTGAGCAGTTCTTC. Translation: CASSYPPEQFF.

This clonotype was counted only a few times. This chain links TRBV5-1 with TRBJ1-4, with D unresolved. Germline lookup yields CDR1 SGHRS and CDR2 YFSETQ. V was clipped by 6 bases and J by 5 bases, with 11 bases between them. The CDR3 sequence is 13 residues long. The CDR3 sequence is CASKRAENEKLFF. CDR3 nucleotide sequence: TGCGCCAGCAAAAGAGCAGAAAATGAAAAACTGTTTTTT.

The rearrangement links TRBV28 to TRBJ2-7; D unresolved. Germline-derived CDR1 and CDR2 are MDHEN and SYDVKM. Trimming removed 6 bases from V and 0 bases from J, with 12 bases in between. The CDR3 has 14 residues. The CDR3 coding sequence is TGTGCCAGCAGGTATTCCCGGAGCTCCTACGAGCAGTACTTC. Translated, it gives CASRYSRSSYEQYF.